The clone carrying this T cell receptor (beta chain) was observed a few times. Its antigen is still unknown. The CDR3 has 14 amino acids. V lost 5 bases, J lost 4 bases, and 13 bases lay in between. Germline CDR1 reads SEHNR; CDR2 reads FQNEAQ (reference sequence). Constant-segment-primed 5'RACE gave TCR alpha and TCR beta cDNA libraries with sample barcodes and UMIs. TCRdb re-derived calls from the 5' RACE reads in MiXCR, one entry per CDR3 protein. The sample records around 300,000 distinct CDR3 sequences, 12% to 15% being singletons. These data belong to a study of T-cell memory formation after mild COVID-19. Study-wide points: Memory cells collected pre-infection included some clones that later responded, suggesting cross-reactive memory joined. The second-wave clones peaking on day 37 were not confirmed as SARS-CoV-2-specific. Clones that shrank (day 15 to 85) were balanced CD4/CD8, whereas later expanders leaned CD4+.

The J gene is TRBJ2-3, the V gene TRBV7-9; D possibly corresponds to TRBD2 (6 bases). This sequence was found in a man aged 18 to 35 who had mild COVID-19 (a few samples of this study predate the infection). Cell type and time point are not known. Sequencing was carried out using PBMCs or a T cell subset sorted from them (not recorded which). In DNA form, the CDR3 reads TGTGCCAGCAGCCCCGGGACTGCATCAGATACGCAGTATTTT. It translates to CASSPGTASDTQYF.